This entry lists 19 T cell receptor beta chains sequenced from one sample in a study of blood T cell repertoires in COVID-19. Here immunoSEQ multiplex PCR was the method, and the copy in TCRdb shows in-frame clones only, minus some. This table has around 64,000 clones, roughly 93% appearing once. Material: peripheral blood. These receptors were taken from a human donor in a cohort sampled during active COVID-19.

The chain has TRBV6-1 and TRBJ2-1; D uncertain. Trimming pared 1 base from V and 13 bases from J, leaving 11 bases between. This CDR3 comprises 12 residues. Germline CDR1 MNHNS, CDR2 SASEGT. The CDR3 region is CASSEDWRNQFF. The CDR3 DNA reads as TGTGCCAGCAGTGAAGATTGGCGGAACCAGTTCTTC.

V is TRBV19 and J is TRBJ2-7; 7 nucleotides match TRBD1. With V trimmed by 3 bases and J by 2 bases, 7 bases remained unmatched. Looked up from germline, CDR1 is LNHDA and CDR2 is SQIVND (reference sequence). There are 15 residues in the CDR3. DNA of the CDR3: TGTGCCAGTAGTATCTCCGGGACAGCAACCTACGAGCAGTACTTC. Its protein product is CASSISGTATYEQYF.

The CDR3 DNA sequence: TGTGCCAGCAGCATCCTACCGGGACTAGCGGGAGGGGGGAATGAGCAGTTCTTC. Amino acid sequence: CASSILPGLAGGGNEQFF. The chain links TRBV7-6 to TRBJ2-1, with TRBD2 identical over 16 bases. Germline V lookup: CDR1 SGHVS, CDR2 FNYEAQ. J gave up 7 bases and V 5 bases, and 11 bases lay outside the gene matches. This CDR3 has 18 residues.

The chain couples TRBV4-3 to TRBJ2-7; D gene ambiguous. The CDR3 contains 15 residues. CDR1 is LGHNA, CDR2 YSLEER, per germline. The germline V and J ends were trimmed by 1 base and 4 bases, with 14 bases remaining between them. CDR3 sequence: CASSQGPTAGYEQYF. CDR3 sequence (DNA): TGCGCCAGCAGCCAAGGACCAACTGCAGGATACGAGCAGTACTTC.

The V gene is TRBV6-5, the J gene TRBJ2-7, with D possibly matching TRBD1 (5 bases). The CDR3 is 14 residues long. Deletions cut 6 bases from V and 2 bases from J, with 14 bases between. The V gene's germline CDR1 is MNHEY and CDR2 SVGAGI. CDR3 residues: CASRTQASTYEQYF. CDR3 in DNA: TGTGCCAGCAGGACACAGGCTAGTACCTACGAGCAGTACTTC.

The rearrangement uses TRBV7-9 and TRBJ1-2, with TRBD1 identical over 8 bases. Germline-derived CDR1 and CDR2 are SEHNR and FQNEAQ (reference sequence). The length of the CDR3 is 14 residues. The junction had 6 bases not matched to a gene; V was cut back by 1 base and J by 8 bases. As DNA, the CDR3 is TGTGCCAGCAGCTTAGGACAGGGGATCGGCGGCTACACCTTC. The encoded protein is CASSLGQGIGGYTF.

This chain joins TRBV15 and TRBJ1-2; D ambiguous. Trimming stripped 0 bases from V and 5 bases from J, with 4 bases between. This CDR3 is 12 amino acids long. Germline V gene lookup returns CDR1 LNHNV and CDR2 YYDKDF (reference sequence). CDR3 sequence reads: CATSRERYGYTF. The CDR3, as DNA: TGTGCCACCAGCAGAGAGAGATATGGCTACACCTTC.

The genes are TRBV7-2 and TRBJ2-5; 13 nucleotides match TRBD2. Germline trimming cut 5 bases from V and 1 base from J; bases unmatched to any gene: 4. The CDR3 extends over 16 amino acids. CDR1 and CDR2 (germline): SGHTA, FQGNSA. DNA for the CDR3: TGTGCCAGCAGCCAGCGACTAGCGGGAGGCCAAGAGACCCAGTACTTC. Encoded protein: CASSQRLAGGQETQYF.

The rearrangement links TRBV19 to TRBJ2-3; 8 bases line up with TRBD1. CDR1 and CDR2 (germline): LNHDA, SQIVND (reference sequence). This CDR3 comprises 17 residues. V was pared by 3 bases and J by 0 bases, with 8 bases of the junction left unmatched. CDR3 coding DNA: TGTGCCAGTAGTATCTTCCCTACAGGGGGGAGCACAGATACGCAGTATTTT. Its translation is CASSIFPTGGSTDTQYF.

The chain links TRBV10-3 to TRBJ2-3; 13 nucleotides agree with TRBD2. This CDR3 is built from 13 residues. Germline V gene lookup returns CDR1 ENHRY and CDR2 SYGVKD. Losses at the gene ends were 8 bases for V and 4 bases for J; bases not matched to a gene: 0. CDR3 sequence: CAIGLAGADTQYF. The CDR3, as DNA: TGTGCCATCGGACTAGCGGGGGCAGATACGCAGTATTTT.

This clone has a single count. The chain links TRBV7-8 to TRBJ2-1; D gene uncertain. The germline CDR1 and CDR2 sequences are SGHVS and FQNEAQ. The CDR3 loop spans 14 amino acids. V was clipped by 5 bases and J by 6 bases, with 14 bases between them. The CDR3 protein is CASSPAAAINEQFF. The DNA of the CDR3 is TGTGCCAGCAGCCCCGCTGCGGCGATCAATGAGCAGTTCTTC.

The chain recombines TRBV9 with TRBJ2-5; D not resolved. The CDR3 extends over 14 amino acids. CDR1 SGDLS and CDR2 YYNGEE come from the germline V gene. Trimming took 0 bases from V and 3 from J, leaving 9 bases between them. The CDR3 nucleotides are TGTGCCAGCAGCGTAGATGGCCAGAAAGAGACCCAGTACTTC. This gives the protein CASSVDGQKETQYF.

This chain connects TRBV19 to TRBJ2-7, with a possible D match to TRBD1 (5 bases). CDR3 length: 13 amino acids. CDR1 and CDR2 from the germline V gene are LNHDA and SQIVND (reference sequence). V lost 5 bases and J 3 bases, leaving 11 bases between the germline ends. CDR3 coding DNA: TGTGCCAGTAGTGGCAGGGTCAGCTACGAGCAGTACTTC. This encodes CASSGRVSYEQYF.

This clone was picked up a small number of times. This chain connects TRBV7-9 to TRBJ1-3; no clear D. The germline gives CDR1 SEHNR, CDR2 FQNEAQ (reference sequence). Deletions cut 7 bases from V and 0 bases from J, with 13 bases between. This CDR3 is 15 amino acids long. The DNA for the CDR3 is TGTGCCAGCACCCCACCCCAGGACTCTGGAAACACCATATATTTT. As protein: CASTPPQDSGNTIYF.

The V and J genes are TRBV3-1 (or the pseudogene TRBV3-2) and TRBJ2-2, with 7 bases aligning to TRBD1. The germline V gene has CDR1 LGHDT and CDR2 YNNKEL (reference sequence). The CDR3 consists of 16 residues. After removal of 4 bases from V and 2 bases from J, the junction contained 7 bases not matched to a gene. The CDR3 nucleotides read TGTGCCAGCAGCCGCACCGGGACAGTCAACACCGGGGAGCTGTTTTTT. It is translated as CASSRTGTVNTGELFF.

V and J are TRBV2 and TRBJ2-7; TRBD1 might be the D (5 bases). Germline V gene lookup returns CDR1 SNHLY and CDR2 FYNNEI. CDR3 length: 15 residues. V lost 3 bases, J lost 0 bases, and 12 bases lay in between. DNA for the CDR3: TGTGCCAGCAGTGATGGGGCACGTAGCTCCTACGAGCAGTACTTC. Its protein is CASSDGARSSYEQYF.

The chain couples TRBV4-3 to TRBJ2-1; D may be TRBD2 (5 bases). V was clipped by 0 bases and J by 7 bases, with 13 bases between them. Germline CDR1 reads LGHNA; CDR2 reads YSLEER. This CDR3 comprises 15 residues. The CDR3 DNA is TGCGCCAGCAGCCAAGATCGGACCCGCGGGAATGAGCAGTTCTTC. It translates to CASSQDRTRGNEQFF.

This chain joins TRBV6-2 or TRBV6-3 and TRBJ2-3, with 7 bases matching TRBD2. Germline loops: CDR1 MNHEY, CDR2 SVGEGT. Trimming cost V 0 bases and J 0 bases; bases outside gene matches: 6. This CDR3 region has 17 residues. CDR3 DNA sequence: TGTGCCAGCAGTTACTCCGGTCAGCGGGGAAGCACAGATACGCAGTATTTT. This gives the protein CASSYSGQRGSTDTQYF.

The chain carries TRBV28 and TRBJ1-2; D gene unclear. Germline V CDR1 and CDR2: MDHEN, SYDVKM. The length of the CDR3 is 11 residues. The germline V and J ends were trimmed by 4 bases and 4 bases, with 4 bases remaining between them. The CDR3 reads CASSWPYGYTF. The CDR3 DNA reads TGTGCCAGCAGTTGGCCCTATGGCTACACCTTC.